The 3 T cell receptor beta chains below come from one sample, sequenced in a study of T cells in Graves' hyperthyroidism and ophthalmopathy. RNA transcripts provided the source from which TCR beta CDR3 regions were amplified. A first-round RT-PCR of the TCR CDR3 used the HTBI primer set. One entry per CDR3 protein, called by TCRdb with MiXCR from the multiplex PCR reads. There are 360,000 or so distinct CDR3 sequences in the sample; roughly 19% occur only once, and about 3.7% lies in the top ten. The sample consisted of blood. The receptors were sampled from a young woman with Graves' hyperthyroidism.

This clonotype was seen only a few times. This clone may be a read error of a much larger clone one base away. The chain uses TRBV20-1 and TRBJ2-4; D assignment may be TRBD1 or TRBD2 (5 bases each). CDR1 is DFQATT and CDR2 is SNEGSKA in the germline V gene (reference sequence). CDR3 length: 13 residues. V was cut by 6 bases and J by 14 bases, with 23 bases left in between. For the CDR3, the DNA is TGCAGTGCCCGAGGGGACGCGTTTGGGATTAAGTACTTC. This sequence encodes CSARGDAFGIKYF.

In its sample, this clonotype was seen many times. This chain connects TRBV29-1 to TRBJ1-2; D remains ambiguous. The CDR3 runs 15 residues. Between the trimmed V and J ends, which lost 1 base and 4 bases, there was a span of 16 bases. Germline V gene data show CDR1 as SQVTM and CDR2 as ANQGSEA. The CDR3 sequence: CSVEVNSRNCYGYTF. CDR3 in DNA: TGCAGCGTTGAAGTAAACAGTCGAAATTGCTATGGCTACACCTTC.

The table lists this clonotype with many counts. V gene TRBV24-1 combines with J gene TRBJ2-2; 7 bases are a match to TRBD2. This CDR3 has 14 amino acids. Germline trimming cut 7 bases from V and 6 bases from J; bases unmatched to any gene: 7. Germline V gene sequence: CDR1 KGHDR, CDR2 SFDVKD. This CDR3 is CATRRAGEPGELFF. The CDR3 DNA sequence: TGTGCCACCAGAAGGGCGGGGGAGCCCGGGGAGCTGTTTTTT.